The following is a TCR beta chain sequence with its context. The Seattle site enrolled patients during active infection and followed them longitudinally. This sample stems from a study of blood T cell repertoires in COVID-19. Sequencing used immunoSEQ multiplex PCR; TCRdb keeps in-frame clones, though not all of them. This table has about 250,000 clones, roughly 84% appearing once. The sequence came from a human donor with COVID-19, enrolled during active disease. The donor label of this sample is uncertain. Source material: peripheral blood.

The CDR3 sequence: CASSETLLDNPTEQYF. Here the CDR3 DNA reads TGTGCCAGCAGCGAGACCCTCCTTGACAATCCCACCGAGCAGTACTTC. This chain uses TRBV9 with TRBJ2-7; D is undetermined. Germline V gives CDR1 SGDLS, CDR2 YYNGEE. V was shortened by 3 bases and J by 6 bases, with 22 bases between the two germline ends. This CDR3 has 16 amino acids.